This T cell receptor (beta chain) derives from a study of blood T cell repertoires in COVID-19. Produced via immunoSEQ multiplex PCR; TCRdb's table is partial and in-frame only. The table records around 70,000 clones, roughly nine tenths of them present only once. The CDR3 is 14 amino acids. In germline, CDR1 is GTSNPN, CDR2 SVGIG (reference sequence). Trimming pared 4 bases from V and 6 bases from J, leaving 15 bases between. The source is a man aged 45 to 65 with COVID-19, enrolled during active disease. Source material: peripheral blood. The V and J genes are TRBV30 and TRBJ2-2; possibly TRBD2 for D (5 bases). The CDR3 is CAWTGSGMAGELFF. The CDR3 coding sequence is TGTGCCTGGACCGGCTCGGGAATGGCCGGGGAGCTGTTTTTT.